This TCR beta chain was obtained from a study of cytomegalovirus exposure and HLA in healthy donors. Across the whole study: Previous work identified 90 million to 130 million unique TCR beta sequences from around 200 million T cells. The study, taken as a whole, reports: Three chains tied to CMV proved CMV antigen-specific in vitro. Altogether, 160 or so TCR beta chains were recorded as cytomegalovirus-associated.

The CDR3 is made up of 13 amino acids. The ends were cut back, 1 base at V and 4 bases at J, with 8 bases in the middle. Germline V gives CDR1 SGHRS, CDR2 YFSETQ. The PCR was carried out with 60 Vbeta primers and 13 Jbeta primers. TCRdb's copy holds only in-frame clones and misses some; the assay was immunoSEQ multiplex PCR. The sample yields 110,000 to 150,000 clones, 65% to 85% seen once. Healthy donors of bone marrow made up the group. This clone came up once. Its target is unknown. The source is a male donor in good health and CMV-seronegative. Sample: PBMCs. The chain links TRBV5-1 to TRBJ1-1; the D gene is possibly TRBD1 (6 bases). CDR3 in DNA: TGCGCCAGCAGCTTGTTACAGGGCACTGAAGCTTTCTTT. Translation gives CASSLLQGTEAFF.